This T cell receptor (beta chain) is from a study of blood T cell repertoires in COVID-19. The CDR3 is 13 residues long. Trimming removed 4 bases at V and 7 bases at J, with 11 bases between. TCRdb's copy holds only in-frame clones and misses some; the assay was immunoSEQ multiplex PCR. The table includes approximately 140,000 clones, about 86% detected once. This chain joins TRBV12-3 or TRBV12-4 and TRBJ1-5; D gene ambiguous. The receptor's source is a man aged 40-49 years with acute COVID-19. Sequencing input: PBMCs or T cells enriched from blood (not recorded which). The CDR3 nucleotides are TGTGCCAGCAGTTCGGGAGTTGGGCAGCCCCAGCATTTT. Encoded protein: CASSSGVGQPQHF.